The 6 T cell receptor beta chains listed next were all sequenced from one sample in a study of beta chain features in type 1 diabetes. Whole-study results and caveats: Shortening that was moderate but significant affected the TCRB CDR3s of Type 1 diabetes patients in all four CD4+ subsets.

Which antigens these TCRs recognize remains unknown. Isolated RNA was reverse transcribed in full, so expressed TCRB transcripts were sequenced. Profiled with immunoSEQ multiplex PCR; TCRdb holds only in-frame clones, not every one. The profile shows 600,000 or so clones, 9.5% to 15% of them singletons. Source material: naive CD4+ T cells from blood. The receptors were sampled from a man aged 25 to 40 with type 1 diabetes.

This clone was detected only a few times. This chain links TRBV14 with TRBJ1-1; D perhaps matches TRBD1 (6 bases). Trimming pared 4 bases from V and 1 base from J, leaving 13 bases between. The CDR3 totals 15 residues. The germline gives CDR1 SGHDN, CDR2 FVKESK. The CDR3 loop reads CASSPTLGANTEAFF. Here the CDR3 DNA reads TGTGCCAGCAGCCCTACCTTGGGGGCGAACACTGAAGCTTTCTTT.

This clone has a handful of counts. The identical CDR3 is also encoded by other nucleotide sequences in the sample. As DNA, the CDR3 is TGTGCCAGTAGTGTCCGGGACAGCAATCAGCCCCAGCATTTT. Translating gives CASSVRDSNQPQHF. The rearrangement uses TRBV19 and TRBJ1-5, with TRBD1 as a possible D gene (5 bases). The CDR3 totals 14 residues. Germline assignment: CDR1 LNHDA and CDR2 SQIVND (reference sequence). Trimming left V 5 bases short and J 1 base short, with 9 bases between. The variable domain in full, completed from reference TRBV19 and TRBJ1-5, reads DGGITQSPKYLFRKEGQNVTLSCEQNLNHDAMYWYRQDPGQGLRLIYYSQIVNDFQKGDIAEGYSVSREKKESFPLTVTSAQKNPTAFYLCASSVRDSNQPQHFGDGTRLSIL.

This clone came up a few times. CDR3 in amino acids: CASSLGSSHRGPFSGNTIYF. The CDR3 DNA reads TGTGCCAGCAGCTTAGGCTCTTCCCACAGGGGGCCTTTCTCTGGAAACACCATATATTTT. The chain is built from TRBV13 and TRBJ1-3; 9 nucleotides agree with TRBD1. V lost 0 bases, J lost 0 bases, and 12 bases stayed unmatched. The CDR3 runs to 20 residues. Germline V gives CDR1 PRHDT, CDR2 FYEKMQ (reference sequence).

This clone came up a few times. Other DNA sequences within the sample encode an identical CDR3. The chain uses TRBV7-2 and TRBJ1-3; D call uncertain. Trimming left V 5 bases short and J 0 bases short, with 8 bases between. The CDR3 extends over 14 amino acids. Germline CDR1 and CDR2: SGHTA and FQGNSA. The CDR3 protein is CASSLDYSGNTIYF. DNA of the CDR3: TGTGCCAGCAGCCTGGACTACTCTGGAAACACCATATATTTT.

This clone turned up a few times. V gene TRBV29-1 combines with J gene TRBJ1-5, with 7 bases that match TRBD1. V shed 4 bases, J shed 5 bases, and the junction held 8 bases outside the gene matches. The CDR3 is 14 amino acids. Germline assignment: CDR1 SQVTM and CDR2 ANQGSEA. The CDR3 DNA is TGCAGCGTTGTCGAGGGGGCCGGGGATCAGCCCCAGCATTTT. It encodes CSVVEGAGDQPQHF.

The chain employs TRBV15 and TRBJ1-5; the match to TRBD1 covers 10 bases. V dropped 0 bases and J dropped 6; count of bases not matched to a gene: 2. The CDR3 loop spans 15 amino acids. CDR1 and CDR2 from the germline V gene are LNHNV and YYDKDF (reference sequence). CDR3 nucleotides: TGTGCCACCAGCAGAGAAGGACAGGGGGTTCAGCCCCAGCATTTT. Protein sequence: CATSREGQGVQPQHF.